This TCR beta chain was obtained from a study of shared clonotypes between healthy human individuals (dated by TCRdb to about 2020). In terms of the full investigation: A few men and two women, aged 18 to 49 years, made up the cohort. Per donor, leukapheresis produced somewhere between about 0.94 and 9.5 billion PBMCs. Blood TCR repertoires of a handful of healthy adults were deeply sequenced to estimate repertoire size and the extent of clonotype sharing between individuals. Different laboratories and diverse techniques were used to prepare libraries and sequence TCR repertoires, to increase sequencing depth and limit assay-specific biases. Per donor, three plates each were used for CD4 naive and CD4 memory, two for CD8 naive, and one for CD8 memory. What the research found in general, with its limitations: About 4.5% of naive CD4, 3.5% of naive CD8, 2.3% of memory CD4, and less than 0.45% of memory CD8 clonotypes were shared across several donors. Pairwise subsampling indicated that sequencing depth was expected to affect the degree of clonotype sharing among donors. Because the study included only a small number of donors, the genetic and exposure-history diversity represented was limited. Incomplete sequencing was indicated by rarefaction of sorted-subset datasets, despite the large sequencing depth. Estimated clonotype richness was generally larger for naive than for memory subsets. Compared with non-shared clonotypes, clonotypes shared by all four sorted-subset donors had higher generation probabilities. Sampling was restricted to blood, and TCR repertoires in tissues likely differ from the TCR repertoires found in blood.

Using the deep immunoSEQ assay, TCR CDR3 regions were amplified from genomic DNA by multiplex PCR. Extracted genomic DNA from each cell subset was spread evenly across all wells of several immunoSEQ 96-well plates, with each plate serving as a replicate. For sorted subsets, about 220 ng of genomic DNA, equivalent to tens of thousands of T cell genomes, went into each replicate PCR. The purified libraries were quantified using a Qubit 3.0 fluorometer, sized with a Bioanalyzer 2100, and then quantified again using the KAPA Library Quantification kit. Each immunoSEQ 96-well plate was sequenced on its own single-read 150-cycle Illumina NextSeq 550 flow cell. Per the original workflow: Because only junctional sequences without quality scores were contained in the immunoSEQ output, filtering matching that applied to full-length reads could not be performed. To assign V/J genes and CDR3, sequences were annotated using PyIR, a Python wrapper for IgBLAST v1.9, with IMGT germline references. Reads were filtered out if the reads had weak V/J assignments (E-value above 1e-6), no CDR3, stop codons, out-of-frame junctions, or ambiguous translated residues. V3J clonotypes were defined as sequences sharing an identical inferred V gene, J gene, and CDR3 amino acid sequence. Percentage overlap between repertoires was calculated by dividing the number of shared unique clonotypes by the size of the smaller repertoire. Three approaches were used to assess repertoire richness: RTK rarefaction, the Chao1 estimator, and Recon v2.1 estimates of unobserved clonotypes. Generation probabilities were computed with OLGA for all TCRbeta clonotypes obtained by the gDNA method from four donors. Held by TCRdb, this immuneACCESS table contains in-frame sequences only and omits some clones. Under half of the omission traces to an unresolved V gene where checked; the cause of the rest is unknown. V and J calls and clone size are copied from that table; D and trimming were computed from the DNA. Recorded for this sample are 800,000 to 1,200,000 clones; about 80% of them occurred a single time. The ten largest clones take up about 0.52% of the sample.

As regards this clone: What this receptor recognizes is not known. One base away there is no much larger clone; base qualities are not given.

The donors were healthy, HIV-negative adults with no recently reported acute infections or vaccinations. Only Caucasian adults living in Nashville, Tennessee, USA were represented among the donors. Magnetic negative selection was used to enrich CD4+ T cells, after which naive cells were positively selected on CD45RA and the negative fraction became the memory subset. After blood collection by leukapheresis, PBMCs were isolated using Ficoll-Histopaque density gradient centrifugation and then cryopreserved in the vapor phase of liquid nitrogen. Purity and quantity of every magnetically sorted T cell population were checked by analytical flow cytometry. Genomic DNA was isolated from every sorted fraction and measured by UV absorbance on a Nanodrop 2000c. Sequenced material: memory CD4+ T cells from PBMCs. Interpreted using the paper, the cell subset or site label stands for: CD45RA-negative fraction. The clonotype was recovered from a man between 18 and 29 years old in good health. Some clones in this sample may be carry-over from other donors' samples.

CDR3 sequence: CASSLVRFPYEQYF. The DNA is TGTGCCAGCAGCTTAGTCAGGTTCCCCTACGAGCAGTACTTC. The sequence joins TRBV5-6 to TRBJ2-7; too little of a D gene remains to name it. The CDR3 numbers 14 residues from cysteine through phenylalanine. Only the CDR3 portion is preserved as DNA: 42 bases, with reading frame beginning at the first base. Taken from the germline V gene, the CDR1 and CDR2 loops are SGHDT and YYEEEE. V sheds 2 bases and J sheds 2 bases, leaving 11 bases between their ends.